A single T cell receptor (beta chain) is shown here with its context. The sample comes from a study of shared clonotypes between healthy human individuals. Donors were healthy HIV-negative adults without recently reported acute infections or vaccinations. For each subset, genomic DNA was distributed in equal portions over several immunoSEQ plates. Replicate PCRs run on unsorted PBMC used approximately 0.3 ug DNA, which was approximately 30,000 T cell genomes. Measured with immunoSEQ multiplex PCR; TCRdb has only the in-frame clones, and not every one. The table has over 400,000 clones, more than 75% seen once; the top ten hold more than 10%. This CDR3 has 14 residues. CDR1 is MNHNY and CDR2 is SVGAGI in the germline V gene (reference sequence). Trimming shortened V by 5 bases and J by 5 bases, and 16 bases separated the two germline ends.

The sample consisted of PBMCs. This chain links TRBV6-6 with TRBJ2-7; D gene uncertain. The sequence was collected from a woman aged 40 to 49 in good health. Some clones in this sample may be carry-over from other donors' samples. The DNA for the CDR3 is TGTGCCAGCAGTCTGAAACTTGCATCCAACGAGCAGTACTTC. Protein product: CASSLKLASNEQYF.